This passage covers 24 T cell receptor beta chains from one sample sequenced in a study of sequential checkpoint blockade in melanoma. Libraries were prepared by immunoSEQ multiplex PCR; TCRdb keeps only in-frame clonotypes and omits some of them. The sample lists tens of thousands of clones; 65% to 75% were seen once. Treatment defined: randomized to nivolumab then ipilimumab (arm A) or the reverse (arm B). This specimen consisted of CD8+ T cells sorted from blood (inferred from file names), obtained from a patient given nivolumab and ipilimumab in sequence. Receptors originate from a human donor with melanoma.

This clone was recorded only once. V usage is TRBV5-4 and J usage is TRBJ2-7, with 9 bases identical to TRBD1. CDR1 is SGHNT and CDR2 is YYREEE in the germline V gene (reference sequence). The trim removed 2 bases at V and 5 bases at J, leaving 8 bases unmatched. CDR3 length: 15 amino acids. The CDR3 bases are TGTGCCAGCAGCTTTTCCGGGACAGGGTCTGACGAGCAGTACTTC. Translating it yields CASSFSGTGSDEQYF.

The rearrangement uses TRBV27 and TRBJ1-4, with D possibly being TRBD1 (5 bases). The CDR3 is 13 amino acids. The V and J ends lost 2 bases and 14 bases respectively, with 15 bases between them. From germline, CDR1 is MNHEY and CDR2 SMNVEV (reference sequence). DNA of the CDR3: TGTGCCAGCAGTTTAGGTGTCTCGGGGGACCTGTTTTTT. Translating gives CASSLGVSGDLFF. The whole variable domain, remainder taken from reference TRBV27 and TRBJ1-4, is EAQVTQNPRYLITVTGKKLTVTCSQNMNHEYMSWYRQDPGLGLRQIYYSMNVEVTDKGDVPEGYKVSRKEKRNFPLILESPSPNQTSLYFCASSLGVSGDLFFGSGTQLSVL.

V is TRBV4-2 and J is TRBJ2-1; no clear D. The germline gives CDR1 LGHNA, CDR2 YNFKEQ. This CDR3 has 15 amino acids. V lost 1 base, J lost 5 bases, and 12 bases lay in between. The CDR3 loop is CASSQAHLSDNEQFF. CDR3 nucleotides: TGTGCCAGCAGCCAAGCTCATCTCTCAGACAATGAGCAGTTCTTC.

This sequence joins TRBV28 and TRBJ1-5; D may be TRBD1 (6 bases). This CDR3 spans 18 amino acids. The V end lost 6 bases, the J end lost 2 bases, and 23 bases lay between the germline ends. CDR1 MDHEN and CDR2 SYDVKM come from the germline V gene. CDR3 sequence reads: CASSLRGGLLVGNQPQHF. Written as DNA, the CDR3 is TGTGCCAGCAGCCTTAGGGGGGGCCTATTAGTTGGCAATCAGCCCCAGCATTTT.

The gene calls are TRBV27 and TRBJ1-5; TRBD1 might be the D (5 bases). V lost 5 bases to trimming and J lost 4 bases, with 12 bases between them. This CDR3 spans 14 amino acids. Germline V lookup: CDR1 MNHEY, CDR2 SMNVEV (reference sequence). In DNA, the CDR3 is TGTGCCAGCAGTCCCCTGGGGGGAAATCAGCCCCAGCATTTT. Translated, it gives CASSPLGGNQPQHF.

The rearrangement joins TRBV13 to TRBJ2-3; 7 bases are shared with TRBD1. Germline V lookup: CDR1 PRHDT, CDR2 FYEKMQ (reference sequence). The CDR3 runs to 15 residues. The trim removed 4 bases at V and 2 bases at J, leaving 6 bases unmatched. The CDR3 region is CASSSTGVHTDTQYF. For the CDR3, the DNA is TGTGCCAGCAGCTCCACAGGGGTTCACACAGATACGCAGTATTTT.

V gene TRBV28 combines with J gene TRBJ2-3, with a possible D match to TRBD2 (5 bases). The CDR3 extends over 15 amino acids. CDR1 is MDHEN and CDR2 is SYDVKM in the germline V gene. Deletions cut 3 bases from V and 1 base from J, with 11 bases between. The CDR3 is CASSLVGERTDTQYF. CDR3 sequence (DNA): TGTGCCAGCAGTTTGGTTGGGGAGCGCACAGATACGCAGTATTTT.

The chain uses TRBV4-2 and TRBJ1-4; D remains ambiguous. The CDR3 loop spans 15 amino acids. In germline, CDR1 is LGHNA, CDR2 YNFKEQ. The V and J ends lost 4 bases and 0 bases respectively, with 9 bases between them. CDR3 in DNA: TGTGCCAGCAGCCCGGTCTTTCCAACTAATGAAAAACTGTTTTTT. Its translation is CASSPVFPTNEKLFF.

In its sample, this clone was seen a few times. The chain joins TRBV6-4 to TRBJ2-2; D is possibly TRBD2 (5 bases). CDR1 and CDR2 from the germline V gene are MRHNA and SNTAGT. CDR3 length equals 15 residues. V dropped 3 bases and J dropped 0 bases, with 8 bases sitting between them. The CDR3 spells CASSETGTNTGELFF. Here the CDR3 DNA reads TGTGCCAGCAGTGAGACGGGGACGAACACCGGGGAGCTGTTTTTT.

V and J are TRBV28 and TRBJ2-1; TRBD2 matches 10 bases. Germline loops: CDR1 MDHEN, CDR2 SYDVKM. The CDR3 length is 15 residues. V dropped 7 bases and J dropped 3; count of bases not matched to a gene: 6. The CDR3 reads CASTERGGHYNEQFF. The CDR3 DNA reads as TGTGCCAGCACGGAGCGGGGGGGCCACTACAATGAGCAGTTCTTC.

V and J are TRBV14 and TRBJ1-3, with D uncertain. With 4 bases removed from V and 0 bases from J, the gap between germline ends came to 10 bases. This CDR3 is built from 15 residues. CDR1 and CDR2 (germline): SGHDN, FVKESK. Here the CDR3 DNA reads TGTGCCAGCAGCCCCGTGCACAGCTCTGGAAACACCATATATTTT. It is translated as CASSPVHSSGNTIYF.

The CDR3 reads CATSRDGWSRDRITGELFF. CDR3 in DNA: TGTGCCACCAGCAGAGATGGCTGGAGCCGGGACAGGATCACCGGGGAGCTGTTTTTT. The rearrangement links TRBV15 to TRBJ2-2; 8 nucleotides align to TRBD1. CDR3 length equals 19 residues. Germline V gene sequence: CDR1 LNHNV, CDR2 YYDKDF (reference sequence). Trimming took 0 bases from V and 4 from J; bases not matched to a gene: 13.

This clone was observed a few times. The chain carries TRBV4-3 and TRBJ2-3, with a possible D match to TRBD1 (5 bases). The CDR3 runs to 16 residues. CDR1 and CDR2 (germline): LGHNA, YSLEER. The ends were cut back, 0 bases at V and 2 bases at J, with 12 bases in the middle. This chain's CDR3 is CASSQDLRQFTDTQYF. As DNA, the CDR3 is TGCGCCAGCAGCCAAGATCTGAGACAGTTCACAGATACGCAGTATTTT.

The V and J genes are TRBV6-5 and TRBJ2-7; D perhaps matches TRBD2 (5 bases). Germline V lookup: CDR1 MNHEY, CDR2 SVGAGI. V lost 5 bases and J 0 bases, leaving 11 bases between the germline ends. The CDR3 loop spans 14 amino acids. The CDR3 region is CASSRTGLSYEQYF. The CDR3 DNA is TGTGCCAGCAGTCGGACTGGCCTCTCCTACGAGCAGTACTTC.

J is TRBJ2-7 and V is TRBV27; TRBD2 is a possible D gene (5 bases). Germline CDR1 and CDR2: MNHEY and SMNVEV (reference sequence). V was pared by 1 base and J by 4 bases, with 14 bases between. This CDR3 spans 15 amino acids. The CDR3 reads CASSLLGDPPYEQYF. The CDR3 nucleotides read TGTGCCAGCAGTTTATTGGGAGATCCCCCTTACGAGCAGTACTTC.

The CDR3 region has the DNA TGTGCCAGCAGCTTGGCCGGGACTAGCGGGGGTACGCAAGAGACCCAGTACTTC. Amino acids: CASSLAGTSGGTQETQYF. The rearrangement links TRBV5-6 to TRBJ2-5; 14 bases agree with TRBD2. CDR1 is SGHDT, CDR2 YYEEEE, per germline. V shed 0 bases and J 2 bases; nucleotides not matched to a gene: 6. This CDR3 is built from 18 residues.

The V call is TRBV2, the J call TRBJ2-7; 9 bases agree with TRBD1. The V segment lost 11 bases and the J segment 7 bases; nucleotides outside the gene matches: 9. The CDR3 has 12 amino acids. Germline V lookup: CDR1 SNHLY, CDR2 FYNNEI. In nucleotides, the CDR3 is TGTGCCGGGGGGGACAGGGTGGGAGAGCAGTACTTC. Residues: CAGGDRVGEQYF. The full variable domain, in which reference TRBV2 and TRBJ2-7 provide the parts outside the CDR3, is EPEVTQTPSHQVTQMGQEVILRCVPISNHLYFYWYRQILGQKVEFLVSFYNNEISEKSEIFDDQFSVERPDGSNFTLKIRSTKLEDSAMYFCAGGDRVGEQYFGPGTRLTVT.

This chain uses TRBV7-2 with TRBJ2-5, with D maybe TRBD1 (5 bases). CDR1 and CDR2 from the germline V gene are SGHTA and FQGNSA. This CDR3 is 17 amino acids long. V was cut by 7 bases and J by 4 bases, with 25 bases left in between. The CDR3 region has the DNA TGTGCCAGCACCCGTTTAGAATCGCTAGGGCAGGGAGAGACCCAGTACTTC. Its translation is CASTRLESLGQGETQYF.

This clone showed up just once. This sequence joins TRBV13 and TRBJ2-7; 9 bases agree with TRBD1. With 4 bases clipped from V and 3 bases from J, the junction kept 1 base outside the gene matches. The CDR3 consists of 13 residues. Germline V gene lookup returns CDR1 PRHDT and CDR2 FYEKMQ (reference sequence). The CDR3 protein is CASSSGQGYEQYF. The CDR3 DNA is TGTGCCAGCAGCTCGGGACAGGGCTACGAGCAGTACTTC.

CDR3 residues: CASSIAAGYEQYV. CDR3 bases: TGTGCCAGTAGTATAGCGGCAGGGTACGAGCAGTACGTC. The chain has TRBV19 and TRBJ2-7; TRBD1 might be the D (5 bases). In germline, CDR1 is LNHDA, CDR2 SQIVND (reference sequence). The CDR3 extends over 13 amino acids. Trimming pared 1 base from V and 4 bases from J, leaving 8 bases between.

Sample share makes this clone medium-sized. The CDR3 DNA reads TGTGCCAGCAAAGGTCGGAGTAGCTCCTACGAGCAGTACGTC. Its translation is CASKGRSSSYEQYV. The gene calls are TRBV21-1 and TRBJ2-7; the table calls TRBD2, which could not be checked here. TRBV21-1 is recorded as a pseudogene. CDR3 length equals 14 residues.

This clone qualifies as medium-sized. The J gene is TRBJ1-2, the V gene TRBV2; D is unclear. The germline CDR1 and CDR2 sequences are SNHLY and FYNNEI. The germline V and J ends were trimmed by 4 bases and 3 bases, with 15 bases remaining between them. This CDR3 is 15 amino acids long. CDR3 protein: CASSALAGMDYGYTF. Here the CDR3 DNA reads TGTGCCAGCAGTGCCCTAGCGGGAATGGACTATGGCTACACCTTC.

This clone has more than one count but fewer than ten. The CDR3 sequence is CSVVWTGTYEQYV. The CDR3 DNA reads as TGCAGCGTTGTTTGGACAGGGACCTACGAGCAGTACGTC. V is TRBV29-1 and J is TRBJ2-7; 8 nucleotides align to TRBD1. After removal of 4 bases from V and 2 bases from J, the junction contained 4 bases not matched to a gene. Germline V gene data show CDR1 as SQVTM and CDR2 as ANQGSEA. This CDR3 has 13 residues.

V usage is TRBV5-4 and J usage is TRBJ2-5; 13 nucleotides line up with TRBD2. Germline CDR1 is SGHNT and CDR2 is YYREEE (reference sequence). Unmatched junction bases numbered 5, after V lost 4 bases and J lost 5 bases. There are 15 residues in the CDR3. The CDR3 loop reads CASSPLAGGPETQYF. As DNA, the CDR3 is TGTGCCAGCAGCCCACTAGCGGGGGGGCCGGAGACCCAGTACTTC.